What follows are 17 T cell receptor beta chains derived from one specimen sequenced in a study of cytomegalovirus exposure and HLA in healthy donors. The PCR was carried out with 60 Vbeta primers and 13 Jbeta primers. Method: immunoSEQ multiplex PCR; TCRdb's copy keeps in-frame clones and lacks some. The sample has approximately 110,000 clones, roughly 70% seen once; the top ten hold around 9.9%. The sample was PBMCs. The source is a man aged 40-55 years in good health and CMV-seropositive.

The chain recombines TRBV13 with TRBJ2-1; 9 bases are a match to TRBD2. V lost 8 bases, J lost 7 bases, and 9 bases stayed unmatched. This CDR3 contains 14 residues. Germline V lookup: CDR1 PRHDT, CDR2 FYEKMQ (reference sequence). CDR3 in amino acids: CASYLAGEGNEQFF. The CDR3 DNA is TGTGCCAGCTACTTAGCGGGAGAAGGGAATGAGCAGTTCTTC.

The V and J genes are TRBV27 and TRBJ2-7; tentative D call: TRBD2 (6 bases). The germline gives CDR1 MNHEY, CDR2 SMNVEV (reference sequence). Trimming took 6 bases from V and 6 from J, leaving 21 bases between them. The CDR3 totals 15 residues. The CDR3 here is CASRTAGHPGGEQYF. The CDR3 region has the DNA TGTGCCAGCAGAACTGCGGGGCATCCCGGGGGCGAGCAGTACTTC.

This chain connects TRBV4-1 to TRBJ2-1; maybe TRBD2 (6 bases). This CDR3 has 15 residues. V lost 0 bases and J lost 12, with 18 bases in between. Per the germline V gene, CDR1 is MGHRA and CDR2 is YSYEKL. As DNA, the CDR3 is TGCGCCAGCAGCCAAGATCCTCGACTGGTCGGGGGGCAGTTCTTC. It specifies CASSQDPRLVGGQFF.

The J gene is TRBJ2-3, the V gene TRBV19; perhaps TRBD2 as D (6 bases). This CDR3 comprises 15 residues. V gave up 1 base and J gave up 3 bases, with 11 bases separating them. CDR1 is LNHDA, CDR2 SQIVND, per germline (reference sequence). CDR3: CASSIGSGLTDTQYF. In DNA form, the CDR3 reads TGTGCCAGTAGTATAGGGTCGGGACTTACAGATACGCAGTATTTT.

This chain uses TRBV7-9 with TRBJ2-7, with D maybe TRBD2 (5 bases). Per the germline V gene, CDR1 is SEHNR and CDR2 is FQNEAQ (reference sequence). Trimming removed 5 bases from V and 0 bases from J, with 11 bases in between. The CDR3 runs 14 residues. The CDR3 here is CASSPEGISYEQYF. The CDR3 coding sequence is TGTGCCAGCAGCCCTGAGGGTATCTCCTACGAGCAGTACTTC. Supplemented by reference TRBV7-9 and TRBJ2-7, the full variable domain reads DTGVSQNPRHKITKRGQNVTFRCDPISEHNRLYWYRQTLGQGPEFLTYFQNEAQLEKSRLLSDRFSAERPKGSFSTLEIQRTEQGDSAMYLCASSPEGISYEQYFGPGTRLTVT.

This clone appeared a few times. The gene calls are TRBV11-2 and TRBJ2-3, with TRBD2 as a possible D gene (6 bases). V lost 0 bases and J 5 bases, leaving 12 bases between the germline ends. CDR3 length: 15 residues. Germline V gives CDR1 SGHAT, CDR2 FQNNGV. The CDR3 DNA follows: TGTGCCAGCAGCTTAGAGTTGTCGGAGGGAGATACGCAGTATTTT. Translating it yields CASSLELSEGDTQYF.

The V call is TRBV4-1, the J call TRBJ2-7; D gene uncertain. V shed 1 base and J shed 2 bases, with 12 bases lying between them. This CDR3 spans 15 amino acids. Per the germline V gene, CDR1 is MGHRA and CDR2 is YSYEKL. The CDR3 loop reads CASSQAVSSTYEQYF. CDR3 sequence (DNA): TGCGCCAGCAGCCAAGCGGTCTCGAGTACCTACGAGCAGTACTTC.

The chain is built from TRBV9 and TRBJ2-5, with TRBD1 identical over 7 bases. Germline lookup yields CDR1 SGDLS and CDR2 YYNGEE. This CDR3 has 15 amino acids. V trimming: 2 bases; J trimming: 4 bases; junction bases outside the gene matches: 8. CDR3 DNA: TGTGCCAGCAGCGTCGGCTTGGGACAGTCAGAGACCCAGTACTTC. It translates to CASSVGLGQSETQYF. The full variable domain, completed using reference TRBV9 and TRBJ2-5, is DSGVTQTPKHLITATGQRVTLRCSPRSGDLSVYWYQQSLDQGLQFLIQYYNGEERAKGNILERFSAQQFPDLHSELNLSSLELGDSALYFCASSVGLGQSETQYFGPGTRLLVL.

This chain uses TRBV7-6 with TRBJ2-5; the D gene is possibly TRBD2 (6 bases). V lost 3 bases to trimming and J lost 4 bases, with 12 bases between them. The germline gives CDR1 SGHVS, CDR2 FNYEAQ. There are 14 residues in the CDR3. The CDR3 is CASSFGTGGETQYF. The CDR3 nucleotides are TGTGCCAGCAGCTTTGGTACCGGGGGAGAGACCCAGTACTTC.

Notes on this clone: As the CDR3 is not closed by the conserved phenylalanine or tryptophan, this likely results from a read error. This chain joins TRBV29-1 and TRBJ1-1; D gene ambiguous. Germline values: CDR1 SQVTM, CDR2 ANQGSEA. Trimming pared 3 bases from V and 10 bases from J, leaving 15 bases between. The CDR3 contains 12 residues. CDR3 sequence: CSVEDSPSGAFL. In DNA, the CDR3 is TGCAGCGTTGAGGACTCCCCATCGGGAGCTTTCCTT.

The chain has TRBV13 and TRBJ2-7; 7 bases map to TRBD1. CDR1 is PRHDT, CDR2 FYEKMQ, per germline (reference sequence). Trimming removed 5 bases from V and 4 bases from J; junction bases left unmatched: 2. The CDR3 sequence is 12 residues long. The CDR3 DNA is TGTGCCAGCAGCCCCAGGGGGTACGAGCAGTACTTC. Protein: CASSPRGYEQYF.

A few counts support this clone. The chain links TRBV19 to TRBJ1-5; D is ambiguous. The CDR3 consists of 15 residues. The germline V and J ends were trimmed by 8 bases and 0 bases, with 14 bases remaining between them. Looked up from germline, CDR1 is LNHDA and CDR2 is SQIVND (reference sequence). The CDR3 is CASLPRENSNQPQHF. CDR3 sequence (DNA): TGTGCCAGTCTACCCCGGGAAAATAGCAATCAGCCCCAGCATTTT.

This chain joins TRBV19 and TRBJ2-7; TRBD1 agrees at 10 bases. This CDR3 is 16 amino acids long. Germline trimming cut 3 bases from V and 0 bases from J; bases unmatched to any gene: 5. Germline-derived CDR1 and CDR2 are LNHDA and SQIVND (reference sequence). The CDR3 region is CASSIGGDRGSYEQYV. CDR3 DNA sequence: TGTGCCAGTAGTATTGGGGGGGACAGGGGCTCCTACGAGCAGTACGTC.

The chain uses TRBV5-6 and TRBJ2-4; TRBD2 might be the D (6 bases). The CDR3 covers 14 residues. Trimming cost V 4 bases and J 6 bases, with 14 bases left between them. Germline loops: CDR1 SGHDT, CDR2 YYEEEE. The CDR3 is CASSPTRKGNIQYF. The DNA of the CDR3 is TGTGCCAGCAGCCCGACTAGGAAGGGAAACATTCAGTACTTC.

This clone appeared a few times. The J gene is TRBJ1-1, the V gene TRBV30; 7 positions agree with TRBD1. The germline V gene encodes CDR1 GTSNPN and CDR2 SVGIG (reference sequence). The CDR3 length is 14 residues. V gave up 3 bases and J gave up 8 bases; unmatched junction bases: 12. CDR3 in amino acids: CAWRAQGLGDEAFF. In DNA form, the CDR3 reads TGTGCCTGGAGGGCACAGGGGTTGGGCGACGAAGCTTTCTTT.

The chain recombines TRBV5-1 with TRBJ1-2; TRBD1 is a possible D gene (5 bases). The CDR3 length is 14 residues. Trimming took 4 bases from V and 3 from J, leaving 13 bases between them. The germline CDR1 and CDR2 sequences are SGHRS and YFSETQ. The CDR3 nucleotides read TGCGCCAGCAGCCCGGAGGGACGCGACTATGGCTACACCTTC. Translation: CASSPEGRDYGYTF.

This chain links TRBV6-5 with TRBJ1-2, with TRBD1 as a possible D gene (5 bases). The CDR3 sequence is 14 residues long. Per germline, CDR1 MNHEY and CDR2 SVGAGI. V gave up 6 bases and J gave up 4 bases, with 15 bases separating them. CDR3 coding DNA: TGTGCCAGCAGCCCGCGACAGCACCGCTATGGCTACACCTTC. Translated: CASSPRQHRYGYTF.